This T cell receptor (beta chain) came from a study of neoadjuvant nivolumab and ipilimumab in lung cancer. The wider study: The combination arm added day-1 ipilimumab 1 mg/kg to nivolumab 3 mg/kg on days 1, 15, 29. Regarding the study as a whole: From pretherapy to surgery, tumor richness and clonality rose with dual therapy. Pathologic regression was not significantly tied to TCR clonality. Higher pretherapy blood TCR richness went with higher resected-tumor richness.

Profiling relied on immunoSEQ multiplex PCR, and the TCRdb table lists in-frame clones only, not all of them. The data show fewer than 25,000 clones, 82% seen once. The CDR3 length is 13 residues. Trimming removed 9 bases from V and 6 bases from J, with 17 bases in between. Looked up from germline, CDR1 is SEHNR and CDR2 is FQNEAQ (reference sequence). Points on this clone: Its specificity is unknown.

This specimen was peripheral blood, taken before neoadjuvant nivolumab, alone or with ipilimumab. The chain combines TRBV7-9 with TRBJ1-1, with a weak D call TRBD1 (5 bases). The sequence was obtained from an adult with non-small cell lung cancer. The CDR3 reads CARAQLGQAEAFF. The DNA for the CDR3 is TGTGCCAGGGCCCAGTTGGGGCAGGCTGAAGCTTTCTTT.